This T cell receptor (beta chain) was observed in a study of CD8+CD57+ T cells in acquired aplastic anemia. As for the study in general: Sorted CD4+ and CD8+ cells gave a mean 3.2 ug DNA, range roughly 0.19 to 27.4 ug.

Per germline, CDR1 SNHLY and CDR2 FYNNEI. The CDR3 runs to 15 residues. The template used for profiling TCR beta VDJ and CDR3 was genomic DNA. TCRdb reanalysed the reads using MiXCR and keeps one entry per CDR3 protein. The sample lists about half a million distinct CDR3 sequences; 25% to 40% were seen once. Patients picked for sequencing had shown CD8+CD57+ cell expansion detected by flow cytometry. There were no patients without severe acquired aplastic anemia. A remark on this clonotype: Its matching antigen is unknown. A much larger clone differs by one base, so this may be a read error.

Study results and limitations: Common to patients and controls were around 30 CD8+ CDR3 sequences.

The sequenced sample consisted of sorted CD4+, CD8+, or CD8+CD57+ T cells (not recorded which) from PBMCs. V gene TRBV2 combines with J gene TRBJ2-1; D gene uncertain. The DNA end is a closer match to TRBJ2-7, so the J assignment may be wrong. The sequence derives from a human donor with aplastic anemia. CDR3 in DNA: TGTGCCAGCAGTGACGCATCCGGCTCCTACAATGAGCAGTACTTC. Protein sequence: CASSDASGSYNEQYF.